A single sample is the source of the 13 T cell receptor beta chains below, sequenced in a study of blood T cells in healthy people across ages. With a J-beta primer mix and a sample-barcoded 5' primer, a second PCR ran about 7 to 12 cycles. From the 5' RACE reads, TCRdb called clonotypes with MiXCR, one entry per CDR3 protein. Of over 1,200,000 distinct CDR3 sequences listed, 59% are singletons. The material sequenced was blood. The receptor set was obtained from a man between 18 and 29 years old in good health.

This clonotype is a singleton in its sample. V gene TRBV7-8 combines with J gene TRBJ1-2; possibly TRBD1 for D (6 bases). The germline V gene encodes CDR1 SGHVS and CDR2 FQNEAQ. CDR3 length: 12 amino acids. The CDR3 DNA reads as TGTGCTGCTCTTGGCGGGGACAATGGCTACACCTTC. Protein sequence: CAALGGDNGYTF.

The rearrangement links TRBV3-1 to TRBJ2-7; D possibly matches TRBD1 or TRBD2 (5 bases each). The germline gives CDR1 LGHDT, CDR2 YNNKEL (reference sequence). The CDR3 spans 15 residues. V was clipped by 0 bases and J by 5 bases, with 14 bases between them. The DNA for the CDR3 is TGTGCCAGCAGCCAAGATGCGAGGGGCACCCACGAGCAGTACTTC. It is translated as CASSQDARGTHEQYF.

V is TRBV6-2 or TRBV6-3 and J is TRBJ1-4; D is ambiguous. The germline V and J ends were trimmed by 8 bases and 8 bases, with 12 bases remaining between them. The CDR3 length is 12 residues. From germline, CDR1 is MNHEY and CDR2 SVGEGT. For the CDR3, the DNA is TGTGCCAGCCGAGAGCAGACAGAAAAACTGTTTTTT. Translation gives CASREQTEKLFF.

The rearrangement joins TRBV6-2 or TRBV6-3 to TRBJ2-5; D unresolved. V was clipped by 5 bases and J by 5 bases, with 12 bases between them. There are 13 residues in the CDR3. CDR1 MNHEY and CDR2 SVGEGT come from the germline V gene. The DNA of the CDR3 is TGTGCCAGCAGTGACCCGGAGAGCGAGACCCAGTACTTC. Translated: CASSDPESETQYF.

This clonotype was detected a few times. In nucleotides, the CDR3 is TGTGCCAGCAGTTTTCAGGGGCCCTCCTACGAGCAGTACTTC. It is translated as CASSFQGPSYEQYF. This chain links TRBV27 with TRBJ2-7, with D tentatively TRBD1 (6 bases). Trimming took 3 bases from V and 0 from J, leaving 9 bases between them. This CDR3 region has 14 residues. Germline CDR1 is MNHEY and CDR2 is SMNVEV (reference sequence).

The J gene is TRBJ2-7, the V gene TRBV11-2; D tentatively fits TRBD1 or TRBD2 (6 bases each). V gave up 6 bases and J gave up 2 bases, with 14 bases separating them. This CDR3 spans 14 amino acids. The germline CDR1 and CDR2 sequences are SGHAT and FQNNGV. The CDR3 loop is CASRPTGGAYEQYF. CDR3 nucleotide sequence: TGTGCCAGCAGACCTACCGGGGGCGCCTACGAGCAGTACTTC.

This clonotype was detected only a few times. This chain connects TRBV29-1 to TRBJ1-2; no clear D gene. The germline V and J ends were trimmed by 5 bases and 7 bases, with 14 bases remaining between them. This CDR3 comprises 12 residues. Germline values: CDR1 SQVTM, CDR2 ANQGSEA. The CDR3 here is CSVRWAVGGYTF. Here the CDR3 DNA reads TGCAGCGTTCGCTGGGCTGTTGGTGGCTACACCTTC.

This rearrangement joins TRBV12-3 or TRBV12-4 to TRBJ1-2; unclear D gene. V dropped 2 bases and J dropped 1 base, with 11 bases sitting between them. This CDR3 is built from 15 residues. The CDR3 bases are TGTGCCAGCAGTTTATTCCGCAGGAGTAACTATGGCTACACCTTC. The encoded protein is CASSLFRRSNYGYTF.

V gene TRBV3-1 combines with J gene TRBJ2-1, with D uncertain. CDR1 LGHDT and CDR2 YNNKEL come from the germline V gene (reference sequence). The CDR3 is 16 residues long. V was clipped by 4 bases and J by 4 bases, with 17 bases between them. The CDR3 sequence is CASSPLLGVQYNEQFF. The DNA of the CDR3 is TGTGCCAGCAGCCCGCTACTCGGAGTACAATACAATGAGCAGTTCTTC.

V usage is TRBV7-2 and J usage is TRBJ2-3; D remains ambiguous. V gave up 8 bases and J gave up 1 base, with 10 bases separating them. This CDR3 is 13 amino acids long. Germline V gene sequence: CDR1 SGHTA, CDR2 FQGNSA. CDR3 residues: CASCDMGTDTQYF. In DNA, the CDR3 is TGTGCCAGCTGTGATATGGGCACAGATACGCAGTATTTT.

This chain uses TRBV20-1 with TRBJ2-7, with TRBD2 identical over 9 bases. Near its end, the DNA agrees better with TRBJ2-5, so the J call may be wrong. The V gene's germline CDR1 is DFQATT and CDR2 SNEGSKA (reference sequence). This CDR3 spans 16 amino acids. The CDR3 nucleotides are TGCAGTGCTCATTGGCTCCTAGCGGGAATCCAAGAGACCCAGTACTTC. Protein: CSAHWLLAGIQETQYF.

The chain recombines TRBV27 with TRBJ2-1, with TRBD2 matching 11 bases. Germline loops: CDR1 MNHEY, CDR2 SMNVEV (reference sequence). The V gene end was trimmed by 1 base and the J gene end by 8 bases; junction bases not matched to a gene: 4. This CDR3 spans 15 amino acids. DNA of the CDR3: TGTGCCAGCAGTTTATTTAGCGGGAGGGGGGATGAGCAGTTCTTC. Protein product: CASSLFSGRGDEQFF.

The sample holds a few counts of this clonotype. The rearrangement uses TRBV27 and TRBJ2-3; D gene unclear. The V end was cut by 4 bases, the J end by 6 bases, with 14 bases between. This CDR3 region has 14 residues. CDR1 is MNHEY, CDR2 SMNVEV, per germline (reference sequence). This CDR3 reads CASSWREAWDTQYF. The CDR3 DNA follows: TGTGCCAGCAGTTGGAGAGAAGCTTGGGATACGCAGTATTTT.